These 27 T cell receptor beta chains came from one sample sequenced in a study of cytomegalovirus exposure and HLA in healthy donors. A multiplex PCR was run with 60 Vbeta primers and 13 Jbeta primers. Assay used: immunoSEQ multiplex PCR; TCRdb lists only in-frame clones, some missing. The data contain 150,000 to 200,000 clones, more than 75% of them singletons. The sample consisted of PBMCs. The receptors come from a woman younger than 30 in good health and CMV-seronegative.

The chain joins TRBV30 to TRBJ2-1, with TRBD2 as a possible D gene (5 bases). The CDR3 totals 12 residues. Trimming cost V 5 bases and J 8 bases, with 13 bases left between them. Germline V gene lookup returns CDR1 GTSNPN and CDR2 SVGIG (reference sequence). The CDR3 is CAWGPGSYEQFF. The CDR3 region has the DNA TGTGCCTGGGGTCCGGGAAGTTATGAGCAGTTCTTC.

The chain uses TRBV5-1 and TRBJ2-3; perhaps TRBD1 as D (6 bases). The germline gives CDR1 SGHRS, CDR2 YFSETQ. V lost 0 bases to trimming and J lost 2 bases, with 10 bases between them. There are 15 residues in the CDR3. In DNA form, the CDR3 reads TGCGCCAGCAGCTTGGCCTCAGGGGTCACAGATACGCAGTATTTT. This translates into CASSLASGVTDTQYF.

V is TRBV6-6 and J is TRBJ2-5; weak D call: TRBD2 (6 bases). Germline V gene data show CDR1 as MNHNY and CDR2 as SVGAGI (reference sequence). The V end was cut by 4 bases, the J end by 4 bases, with 13 bases between. This CDR3 is built from 14 residues. CDR3 nucleotide sequence: TGTGCCAGCAGTTCCCCGGGGAGGTCAGAGACCCAGTACTTC. This translates into CASSSPGRSETQYF.

The V gene is TRBV19, the J gene TRBJ2-6; D ambiguous. The CDR3 loop spans 17 amino acids. The germline V and J ends were trimmed by 1 base and 0 bases, with 10 bases remaining between them. Germline CDR1 reads LNHDA; CDR2 reads SQIVND (reference sequence). CDR3 DNA: TGTGCCAGTAGTATAGGTTGGGCATTCTCTGGGGCCAACGTCCTGACTTTC. This gives the protein CASSIGWAFSGANVLTF.

The chain has TRBV5-1 and TRBJ1-2; TRBD1 matches 8 bases. V shed 1 base, J shed 5 bases, and the junction held 4 bases outside the gene matches. CDR1 and CDR2 from the germline V gene are SGHRS and YFSETQ. The CDR3 totals 14 residues. The CDR3 sequence is CASSLQGAIYGYTF. The CDR3 bases are TGCGCCAGCAGCTTGCAGGGGGCTATTTATGGCTACACCTTC.

V is TRBV28 and J is TRBJ2-3; TRBD1 agrees at 8 bases. The CDR3 contains 15 residues. The germline V gene has CDR1 MDHEN and CDR2 SYDVKM. V gave up 6 bases and J gave up 2 bases; unmatched junction bases: 7. The CDR3 here is CASSHWTGFTDTQYF. In DNA form, the CDR3 reads TGTGCCAGCAGCCACTGGACAGGGTTCACAGATACGCAGTATTTT.

The V and J genes are TRBV27 and TRBJ2-7, with 8 bases matching TRBD1. The CDR3 loop spans 17 amino acids. Germline V gene lookup returns CDR1 MNHEY and CDR2 SMNVEV (reference sequence). With V trimmed by 3 bases and J by 0 bases, 10 bases remained unmatched. The CDR3 region is CASSLAKTGVHSYEQYF. CDR3 DNA sequence: TGTGCCAGCAGTTTGGCGAAGACAGGGGTCCACTCCTACGAGCAGTACTTC.

The chain combines TRBV11-2 with TRBJ2-7; D perhaps matches TRBD1 (6 bases). V was clipped by 2 bases and J by 4 bases, with 18 bases between them. CDR3 size: 16 residues. Germline CDR1 and CDR2: SGHAT and FQNNGV. The chain's CDR3 is CASSLSGETASYEQYF. The CDR3 nucleotides are TGTGCCAGCAGCTTATCAGGGGAAACAGCCTCTTACGAGCAGTACTTC.

The V gene is TRBV28, the J gene TRBJ2-2; tentatively, D is TRBD2 (5 bases). The germline V gene has CDR1 MDHEN and CDR2 SYDVKM. Trimming took 3 bases from V and 6 from J, leaving 11 bases between them. The CDR3 has 14 amino acids. The CDR3 region is CASSFRGGSGELFF. The CDR3, as DNA: TGTGCCAGCAGTTTCCGAGGAGGTTCCGGGGAGCTGTTTTTT. Complete variable domain (other parts from reference TRBV28 and TRBJ2-2): DVKVTQSSRYLVKRTGEKVFLECVQDMDHENMFWYRQDPGLGLRLIYFSYDVKMKEKGDIPEGYSVSREKKERFSLILESASTNQTSMYLCASSFRGGSGELFFGEGSRLTVL.

The chain has TRBV4-2 and TRBJ1-2; D perhaps matches TRBD1 (5 bases). This CDR3 has 15 amino acids. V lost 1 base, J lost 5 bases, and 14 bases lay in between. Germline lookup yields CDR1 LGHNA and CDR2 YNFKEQ. CDR3 DNA: TGTGCCAGCAGCCAAGGTTTAGGGGAAGAATATGGCTACACCTTC. It specifies CASSQGLGEEYGYTF.

The chain recombines TRBV6-5 with TRBJ2-7; 11 bases line up with TRBD1. The CDR3 contains 14 residues. V shed 7 bases, J shed 4 bases, and the junction held 6 bases outside the gene matches. CDR1 is MNHEY, CDR2 SVGAGI, per germline. The CDR3 nucleotides are TGTGCCAGCACCGGGACAGGGGGTCGGTACGAGCAGTACTTC. It specifies CASTGTGGRYEQYF.

The chain recombines TRBV18 with TRBJ1-3; D remains unclear. The CDR3 consists of 14 residues. Trimming shortened V by 2 bases and J by 2 bases, and 7 bases separated the two germline ends. Germline V gives CDR1 KGHSH, CDR2 LQKENI. DNA of the CDR3: TGTGCCAGCTCACCAGGTTCGGCTGGAAACACCATATATTTT. Translation gives CASSPGSAGNTIYF.

This chain links TRBV7-9 with TRBJ2-1, with 9 positions matching TRBD2. J lost 4 bases, V lost 5 bases, and 12 bases had no gene match. Germline assignment: CDR1 SEHNR and CDR2 FQNEAQ (reference sequence). This CDR3 is built from 17 residues. In DNA, the CDR3 is TGTGCCAGCAGCCCCCGGTTAGCGGGAGCAAAGTACAATGAGCAGTTCTTC. The encoded protein is CASSPRLAGAKYNEQFF.

The chain combines TRBV27 with TRBJ1-6, with D possibly matching TRBD1 (6 bases). V was trimmed by 8 bases and J by 3 bases, leaving 17 bases between them. CDR3 size: 16 residues. The germline V gene has CDR1 MNHEY and CDR2 SMNVEV (reference sequence). The CDR3 here is CASGLAGAGYNSPLHF. The CDR3 bases are TGTGCCAGCGGCCTCGCGGGGGCCGGCTATAATTCACCCCTCCACTTT.

This clone was counted between two and nine times. CDR3 DNA: TGTGCCAGCAGCGTCCACCAGGGATTGGACACTGAAGCTTTCTTT. Encoded protein: CASSVHQGLDTEAFF. V gene TRBV9 combines with J gene TRBJ1-1; TRBD1 might be the D (5 bases). This CDR3 has 15 amino acids. Germline CDR1 is SGDLS and CDR2 is YYNGEE. Trimming took 2 bases from V and 3 from J, leaving 14 bases between them.

This clone has just one count. The chain links TRBV27 to TRBJ2-5, with 8 bases fitting TRBD2. The CDR3 totals 18 residues. V shed 3 bases and J 7 bases; nucleotides not matched to a gene: 19. The germline V gene encodes CDR1 MNHEY and CDR2 SMNVEV (reference sequence). The CDR3 sequence is CASSFPVGAGGLLGTQYF. The CDR3 nucleotides are TGTGCCAGCAGTTTTCCCGTAGGGGCGGGGGGCCTCTTAGGGACCCAGTACTTC.

This clone was seen more than once but under ten times. The rearrangement links TRBV4-1 to TRBJ2-2; 10 nucleotides align to TRBD1. Germline V lookup: CDR1 MGHRA, CDR2 YSYEKL. The CDR3 has 18 amino acids. With V trimmed by 1 base and J by 3 bases, 8 bases remained unmatched. CDR3: CASSQVGTGERDTGELFF. DNA for the CDR3: TGCGCCAGCAGCCAAGTCGGGACAGGGGAGAGGGACACCGGGGAGCTGTTTTTT.

The chain has TRBV9 and TRBJ2-1; 10 bases match TRBD2. The germline CDR1 and CDR2 sequences are SGDLS and YYNGEE. The CDR3 is made up of 16 amino acids. With 0 bases clipped from V and 6 bases from J, the junction kept 6 bases outside the gene matches. The CDR3 reads CASSVGSLAGANEQFF. CDR3 nucleotide sequence: TGTGCCAGCAGCGTAGGGTCCCTAGCGGGGGCCAATGAGCAGTTCTTC.

The V gene is TRBV14, the J gene TRBJ2-1, with 7 bases identical to TRBD2. CDR3 size: 15 residues. V was clipped by 4 bases and J by 3 bases; unmatched bases: 6. Germline-derived CDR1 and CDR2 are SGHDN and FVKESK. Here the CDR3 reads CASSPSGYLYNEQFF. CDR3 DNA: TGTGCCAGCAGCCCTAGCGGTTACCTCTACAATGAGCAGTTCTTC.

V is TRBV5-6 and J is TRBJ1-5; a weak D match, TRBD1 (6 bases). Germline V gives CDR1 SGHDT, CDR2 YYEEEE. The CDR3 length is 16 residues. The germline V and J ends were trimmed by 0 bases and 4 bases, with 14 bases remaining between them. The CDR3, as DNA: TGTGCCAGCAGCTTGGAGGCCAGGGGCGCGAATCAGCCCCAGCATTTT. As protein: CASSLEARGANQPQHF.

V and J are TRBV30 and TRBJ2-7; 10 bases fit TRBD1. CDR3 length: 15 amino acids. V dropped 4 bases and J dropped 4; count of bases not matched to a gene: 10. In germline, CDR1 is GTSNPN, CDR2 SVGIG (reference sequence). This chain's CDR3 is CAWNIPGQGLYEQYF. CDR3 sequence (DNA): TGTGCCTGGAATATACCGGGACAGGGGCTTTACGAGCAGTACTTC.

The V and J genes are TRBV10-3 and TRBJ2-5; 10 bases are a match to TRBD2. CDR3 length equals 17 residues. Germline CDR1 and CDR2: ENHRY and SYGVKD. V lost 0 bases and J lost 5; bases outside the gene matches: 9. CDR3 sequence (DNA): TGTGCCATCAGTGAGTCGATTAGTAGCGGGAGGATGGAGACCCAGTACTTC. It codes for CAISESISSGRMETQYF.

V usage is TRBV19 and J usage is TRBJ1-2, with 9 nucleotides matching TRBD1. CDR1 is LNHDA, CDR2 SQIVND, per germline (reference sequence). The CDR3 is made up of 13 amino acids. The ends lost 3 bases at V and 8 bases at J; junction bases unmatched: 4. CDR3 sequence (DNA): TGTGCCAGTAGTATGGGACAGGGCGGCGGCTACACCTTC. Residues: CASSMGQGGGYTF.

The chain employs TRBV19 and TRBJ1-1; 8 nucleotides line up with TRBD1. Trimming removed 5 bases from V and 4 bases from J; junction bases left unmatched: 3. The CDR3 loop spans 13 amino acids. Germline V CDR1 and CDR2: LNHDA, SQIVND (reference sequence). This CDR3 is CASSYRGGTEAFF. For the CDR3, the DNA is TGTGCCAGTAGTTACAGGGGGGGCACTGAAGCTTTCTTT.

This chain uses TRBV29-1 with TRBJ2-4; D unresolved. The CDR3 runs 11 residues. Per germline, CDR1 SQVTM and CDR2 ANQGSEA. V was cut by 3 bases and J by 9 bases, with 9 bases left in between. CDR3: CSVDISGIQYF. The CDR3 region has the DNA TGCAGCGTTGACATCTCGGGCATTCAGTACTTC.

The rearrangement links TRBV27 to TRBJ1-2; the D gene is possibly TRBD1 (5 bases). This CDR3 comprises 14 residues. Trimming took 6 bases from V and 4 from J, leaving 15 bases between them. Germline V gene sequence: CDR1 MNHEY, CDR2 SMNVEV (reference sequence). The CDR3 sequence is CASRPPGGPYGYTF. The CDR3 DNA follows: TGTGCCAGCAGACCGCCGGGGGGACCCTATGGCTACACCTTC.

The gene calls are TRBV5-4 and TRBJ2-2; D may be TRBD1 (5 bases). The CDR3 consists of 15 residues. Trimming pared 1 base from V and 3 bases from J, leaving 10 bases between. The germline V gene encodes CDR1 SGHNT and CDR2 YYREEE (reference sequence). The DNA of the CDR3 is TGTGCCAGCAGCTTGATAGGGGCTCACACCGGGGAGCTGTTTTTT. Protein sequence: CASSLIGAHTGELFF.